This T cell receptor (beta chain) was recorded in a study of shared clonotypes between healthy human individuals. About the study: CD4 naive and CD4 memory each took three plates per donor, while CD8 naive took two and CD8 memory one. Findings and caveats of the study: Shared clonotypes across all four donors exceeded non-shared ones in generation probability.

Trimming pared 1 base from V and 4 bases from J, leaving 2 bases between. The CDR3 has 12 amino acids. Germline CDR1 reads SEHNR; CDR2 reads FQNEAQ (reference sequence). Libraries were prepared by immunoSEQ multiplex PCR; TCRdb keeps only in-frame clonotypes and omits some of them. The sample contains under 750,000 clones, 72% of which appear only once. Points on this clone: Its antigen is not identified. Additional DNA sequences in this sample encode the identical CDR3.

The rearrangement joins TRBV7-9 to TRBJ2-1; unclear D gene. Sequenced sample: memory CD4+ T cells sorted from blood. Regarding subset: CD45RA-negative fraction. This TCR was sampled from a woman younger than 45 in good health. DNA for the CDR3: TGTGCCAGCAGCTTAGGATACAATGAGCAGTTCTTC. Protein sequence: CASSLGYNEQFF.